The source of this T cell receptor beta chain is a study of identifying expanded T cells in peripheral blood. Clones were sequenced by immunoSEQ multiplex PCR, and TCRdb holds only the in-frame ones, with some missing. The sample includes more than 75,000 clones, approximately 83% of them seen just once. Material: blood. This receptor was identified in a person aged 18-70 years in good health.

CDR3 loop: CASSLQVSSEEQYF. The CDR3 DNA follows: TGCGCCAGCAGCTTGCAGGTTTCCTCTGAGGAGCAGTACTTC. The chain joins TRBV5-1 to TRBJ2-7; unclear D gene. The germline V gene encodes CDR1 SGHRS and CDR2 YFSETQ. This CDR3 is built from 14 residues. V lost 1 base to trimming and J lost 7 bases, with 15 bases between them.